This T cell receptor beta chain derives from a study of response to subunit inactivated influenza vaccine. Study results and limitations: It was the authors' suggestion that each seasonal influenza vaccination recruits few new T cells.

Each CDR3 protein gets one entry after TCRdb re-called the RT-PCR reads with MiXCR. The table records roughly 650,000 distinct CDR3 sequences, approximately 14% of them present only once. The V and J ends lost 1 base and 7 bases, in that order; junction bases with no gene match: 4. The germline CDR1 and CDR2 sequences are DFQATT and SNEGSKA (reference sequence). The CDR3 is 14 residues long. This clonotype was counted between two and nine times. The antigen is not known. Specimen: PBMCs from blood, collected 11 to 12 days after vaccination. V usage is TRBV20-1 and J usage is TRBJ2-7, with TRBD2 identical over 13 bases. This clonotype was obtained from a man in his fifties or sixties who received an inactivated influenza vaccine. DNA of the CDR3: TGCAGTGCTAGAGGGACTAGCGGGAGTGGGGAGCAGTACTTC. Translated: CSARGTSGSGEQYF.